This TCR beta chain was recovered during a study of blood T cell repertoires in COVID-19. Study context: Some COVID-19 samples were acute and others convalescent; all came from the United States, Italy and Spain. In each case, the material was cDNA or gDNA derived from T cells, B-cell-depleted T cells, or PBMCs.

Trimming cost V 0 bases and J 0 bases; bases outside gene matches: 3. The CDR3 runs 17 residues. The germline V gene has CDR1 SGHRS and CDR2 YFSETQ. Authors' analysis steps: Using reference gene primer amplification, nucleated cell counts were estimated. The method was immunoSEQ multiplex PCR; TCRdb's version includes in-frame clones alone and lacks a portion of them. The DNA gave D and trimming, while V, J and clone size come from that table. The table lists 100,000 to 150,000 clones, about 85% of them singletons, with 6.6% in the top ten. Sequenced: peripheral blood. The V and J genes are TRBV5-1 and TRBJ1-4, with TRBD1 identical over 9 bases. The clonotype comes from an elderly man with active or convalescent COVID-19. The CDR3 spells CASSLGTGGTTNEKLFF. The CDR3 DNA reads as TGCGCCAGCAGCTTGGGTACAGGGGGCACAACTAATGAAAAACTGTTTTTT. Combining the CDR3 with reference TRBV5-1 and TRBJ1-4 gives the whole variable domain KAGVTQTPRYLIKTRGQQVTLSCSPISGHRSVSWYQQTPGQGLQFLFEYFSETQRNKGNFPGRFSGRQFSNSRSEMNVSTLELGDSALYLCASSLGTGGTTNEKLFFGSGTQLSVL.